This T cell receptor beta chain was documented in a study of cytomegalovirus exposure and HLA in healthy donors. Study conclusions and caveats: It was 150 to 200 TCR beta chains that were listed as cytomegalovirus-associated. Diagnosis of cytomegalovirus status made by the classifier reportedly showed high specificity and sensitivity.

To note about this clone: Its antigen is not identified.

This CDR3 contains 16 residues. V gave up 3 bases and J gave up 2 bases, with 15 bases separating them. CDR1 and CDR2 from the germline V gene are SEHNR and FQNEAQ (reference sequence). Here immunoSEQ multiplex PCR was the method, and the copy in TCRdb shows in-frame clones only, minus some. The table has roughly 130,000 clones, 88% seen once. The rearrangement joins TRBV7-9 to TRBJ2-3; D is uncertain. The sequence was obtained from a young man in good health and CMV-seronegative. Sequencing was carried out using PBMCs. The CDR3 loop is CASSFLLGSFTDTQYF. CDR3 nucleotides: TGTGCCAGCAGCTTTCTGTTGGGCAGCTTCACAGATACGCAGTATTTT.